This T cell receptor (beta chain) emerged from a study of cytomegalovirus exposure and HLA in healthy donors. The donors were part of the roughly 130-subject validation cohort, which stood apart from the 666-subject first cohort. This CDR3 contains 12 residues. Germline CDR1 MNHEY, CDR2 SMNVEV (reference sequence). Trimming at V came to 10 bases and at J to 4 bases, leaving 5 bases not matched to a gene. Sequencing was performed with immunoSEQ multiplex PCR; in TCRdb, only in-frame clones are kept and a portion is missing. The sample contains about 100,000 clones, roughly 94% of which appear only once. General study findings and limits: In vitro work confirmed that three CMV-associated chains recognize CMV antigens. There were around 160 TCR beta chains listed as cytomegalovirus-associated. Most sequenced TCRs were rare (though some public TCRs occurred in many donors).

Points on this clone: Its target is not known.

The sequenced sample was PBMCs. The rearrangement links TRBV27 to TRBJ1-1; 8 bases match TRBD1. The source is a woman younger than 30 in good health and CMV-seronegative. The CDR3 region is CATSTGGTEAFF. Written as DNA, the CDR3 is TGTGCCACATCCACAGGGGGCACTGAAGCTTTCTTT.